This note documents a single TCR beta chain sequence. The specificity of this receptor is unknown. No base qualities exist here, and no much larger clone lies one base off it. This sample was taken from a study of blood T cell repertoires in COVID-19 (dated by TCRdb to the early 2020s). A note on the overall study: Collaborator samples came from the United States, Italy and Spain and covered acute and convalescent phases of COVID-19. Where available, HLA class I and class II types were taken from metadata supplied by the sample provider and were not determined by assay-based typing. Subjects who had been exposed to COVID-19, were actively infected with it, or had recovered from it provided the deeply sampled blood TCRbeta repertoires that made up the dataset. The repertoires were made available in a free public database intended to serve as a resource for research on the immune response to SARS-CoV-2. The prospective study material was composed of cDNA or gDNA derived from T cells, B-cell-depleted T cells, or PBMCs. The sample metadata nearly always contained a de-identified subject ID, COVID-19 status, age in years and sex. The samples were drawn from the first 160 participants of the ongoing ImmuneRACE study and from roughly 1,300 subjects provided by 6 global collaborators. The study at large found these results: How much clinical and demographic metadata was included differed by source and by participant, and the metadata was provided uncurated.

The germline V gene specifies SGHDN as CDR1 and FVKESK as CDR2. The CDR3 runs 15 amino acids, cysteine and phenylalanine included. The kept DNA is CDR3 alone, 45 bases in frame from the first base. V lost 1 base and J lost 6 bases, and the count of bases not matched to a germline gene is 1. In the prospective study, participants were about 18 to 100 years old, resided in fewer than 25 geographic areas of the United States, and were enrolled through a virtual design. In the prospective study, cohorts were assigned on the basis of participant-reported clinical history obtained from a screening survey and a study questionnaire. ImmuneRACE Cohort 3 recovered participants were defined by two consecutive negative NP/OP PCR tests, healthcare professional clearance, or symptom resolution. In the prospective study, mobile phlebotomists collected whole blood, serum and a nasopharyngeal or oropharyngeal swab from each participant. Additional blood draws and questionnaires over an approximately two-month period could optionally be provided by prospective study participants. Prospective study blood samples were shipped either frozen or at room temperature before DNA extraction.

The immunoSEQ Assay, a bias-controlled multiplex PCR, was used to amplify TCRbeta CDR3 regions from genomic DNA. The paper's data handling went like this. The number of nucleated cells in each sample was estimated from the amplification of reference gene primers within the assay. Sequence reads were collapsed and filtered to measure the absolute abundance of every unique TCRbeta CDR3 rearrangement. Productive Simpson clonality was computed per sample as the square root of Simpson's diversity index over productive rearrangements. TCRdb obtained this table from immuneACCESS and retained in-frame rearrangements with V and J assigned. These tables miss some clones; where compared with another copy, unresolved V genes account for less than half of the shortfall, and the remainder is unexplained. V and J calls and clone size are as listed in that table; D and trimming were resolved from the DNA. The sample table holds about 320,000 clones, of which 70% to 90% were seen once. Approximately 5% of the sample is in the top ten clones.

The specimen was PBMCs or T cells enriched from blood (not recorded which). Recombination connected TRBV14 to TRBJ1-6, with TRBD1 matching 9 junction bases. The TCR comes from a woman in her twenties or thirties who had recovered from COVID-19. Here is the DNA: TGTGCCAGCAGCCAAGTGACAGGGGGTAATTCACCCCTCCACTTT. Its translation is CASSQVTGGNSPLHF.